This T cell receptor beta chain was recorded in a study of blood T cells in healthy people across ages. Study-wide results and limits: More naive CD4+ cells and higher diversity marked long-lived donors relative to aged donors. Getting older went along with TCR beta diversity per million T cells dropping roughly linearly.

This clonotype turned up a few times. What it binds is unknown. PCR was performed a second time for about 7 to 12 cycles using a sample-barcoded 5' primer and a J-beta primer mix. A tag from a template-switch adaptor with 12 random nucleotides marked each cDNA molecule. TCRdb independently ran MiXCR on the 5' RACE reads; one entry per CDR3 protein. This table has about 1.6 million distinct CDR3 sequences, 34% appearing once. Losses at the gene ends were 3 bases for V and 4 bases for J; bases not matched to a gene: 9. The CDR3 covers 15 residues. Germline V gene sequence: CDR1 DFQATT, CDR2 SNEGSKA (reference sequence).

The sequence was obtained from a woman between 25 and 40 years old in good health. The rearrangement links TRBV20-1 to TRBJ2-5; 9 nucleotides align to TRBD2. Material for sequencing was blood. CDR3 nucleotide sequence: TGCAGTGCTAGGGGTAGCGGGGGCCCTGGAGAGACCCAGTACTTC. It codes for CSARGSGGPGETQYF.